Only a few counts were recorded for the clone carrying this TCR beta chain. The CDR3 regions of TCR beta were amplified from RNA transcripts. Carried out on the TCR CDR3, a first-round RT-PCR used the HTBI primer set. TCRdb re-called the multiplex PCR reads with MiXCR, one entry per CDR3 protein. The repertoire holds under 350,000 distinct CDR3 sequences, with roughly 21% as singletons. With 1 base removed from V and 2 bases from J, the gap between germline ends came to 12 bases. The CDR3 is made up of 14 amino acids. The germline CDR1 and CDR2 sequences are DFQATT and SNEGSKA (reference sequence). The data belong to a study of T cells in Graves' hyperthyroidism and ophthalmopathy.

The receptor was isolated from a woman aged 45-65 years with Graves' hyperthyroidism. The rearrangement links TRBV20-1 to TRBJ2-7, with a tentative D call TRBD2 (7 bases). Specimen: blood. The DNA for the CDR3 is TGCAGTGCTAGAGTTCCGGGGGGCCCCTACGAGCAGTACTTC. This encodes CSARVPGGPYEQYF.